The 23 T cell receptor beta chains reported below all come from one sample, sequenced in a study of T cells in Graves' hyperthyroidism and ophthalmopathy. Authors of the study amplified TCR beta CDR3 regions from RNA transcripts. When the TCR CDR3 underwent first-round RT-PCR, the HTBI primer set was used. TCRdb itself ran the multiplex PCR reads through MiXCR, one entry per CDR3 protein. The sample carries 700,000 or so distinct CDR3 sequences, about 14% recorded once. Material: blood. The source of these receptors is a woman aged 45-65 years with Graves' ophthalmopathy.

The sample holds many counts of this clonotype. CDR3 in DNA: TGTGCCACCAGTGATTCGCCGCGGGTAGGCGAGACCCAGTACTTC. Protein product: CATSDSPRVGETQYF. V and J are TRBV24-1 and TRBJ2-5; a possible D gene is TRBD2 (5 bases). The germline V and J ends were trimmed by 2 bases and 5 bases, with 14 bases remaining between them. Per the germline V gene, CDR1 is KGHDR and CDR2 is SFDVKD. This CDR3 is built from 15 residues.

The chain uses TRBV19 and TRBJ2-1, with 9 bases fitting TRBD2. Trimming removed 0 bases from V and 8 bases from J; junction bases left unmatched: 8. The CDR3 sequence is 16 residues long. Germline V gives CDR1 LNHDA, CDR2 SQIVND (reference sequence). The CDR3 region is CASSIERASGKDEQFF. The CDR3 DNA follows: TGTGCCAGTAGTATAGAGAGGGCTAGCGGGAAAGATGAGCAGTTCTTC.

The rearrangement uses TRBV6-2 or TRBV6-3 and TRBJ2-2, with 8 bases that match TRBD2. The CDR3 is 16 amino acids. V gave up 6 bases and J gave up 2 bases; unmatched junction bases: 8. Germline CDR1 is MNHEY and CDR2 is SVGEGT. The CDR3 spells CASRKKREPNTGELFF. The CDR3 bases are TGTGCCAGCAGAAAAAAGCGGGAGCCAAACACCGGGGAGCTGTTTTTT.

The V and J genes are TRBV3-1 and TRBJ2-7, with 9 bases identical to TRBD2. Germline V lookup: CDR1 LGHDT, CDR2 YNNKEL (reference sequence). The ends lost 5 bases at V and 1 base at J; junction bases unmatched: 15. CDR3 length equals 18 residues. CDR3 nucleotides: TGTGCCAGCAGCGGTGGACTAGCGCGTAACGAGGGGTCCTACGAGCAGTACTTC. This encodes CASSGGLARNEGSYEQYF.

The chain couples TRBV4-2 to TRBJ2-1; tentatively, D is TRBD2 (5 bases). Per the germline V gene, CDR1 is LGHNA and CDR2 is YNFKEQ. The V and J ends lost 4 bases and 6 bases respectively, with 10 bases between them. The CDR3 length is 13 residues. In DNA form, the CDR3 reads TGTGCCAGCAGCCCGGGCCGGGGCAATGAGCAGTTCTTC. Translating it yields CASSPGRGNEQFF.

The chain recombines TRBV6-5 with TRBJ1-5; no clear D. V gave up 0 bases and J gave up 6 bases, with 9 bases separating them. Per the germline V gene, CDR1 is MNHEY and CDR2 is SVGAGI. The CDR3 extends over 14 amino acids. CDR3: CASSYSRGFQPQHF. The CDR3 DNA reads TGTGCCAGCAGTTACTCGAGAGGGTTTCAGCCCCAGCATTTT.

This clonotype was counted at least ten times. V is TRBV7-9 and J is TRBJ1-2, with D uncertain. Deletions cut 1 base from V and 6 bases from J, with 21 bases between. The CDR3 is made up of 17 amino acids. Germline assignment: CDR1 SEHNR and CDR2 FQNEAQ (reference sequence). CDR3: CASSLDELFTISNGYTF. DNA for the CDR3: TGTGCCAGCAGCTTAGATGAGTTGTTCACGATCTCCAATGGCTACACCTTC.

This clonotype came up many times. CDR3 in DNA: TGTGCCAGCAGCTTAACGAACACCATATATTTT. Encoded protein: CASSLTNTIYF. The chain joins TRBV11-2 to TRBJ1-3; D unclear. Germline V CDR1 and CDR2: SGHAT, FQNNGV. The ends were cut back, 2 bases at V and 7 bases at J, with 3 bases in the middle. There are 11 residues in the CDR3.

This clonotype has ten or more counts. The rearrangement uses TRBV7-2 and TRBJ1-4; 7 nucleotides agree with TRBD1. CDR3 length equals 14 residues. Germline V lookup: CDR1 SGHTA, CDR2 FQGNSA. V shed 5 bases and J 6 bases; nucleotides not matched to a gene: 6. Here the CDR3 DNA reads TGTGCCAGCAGCCAGGGACAGTTCGATGAAAAACTGTTTTTT. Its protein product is CASSQGQFDEKLFF.

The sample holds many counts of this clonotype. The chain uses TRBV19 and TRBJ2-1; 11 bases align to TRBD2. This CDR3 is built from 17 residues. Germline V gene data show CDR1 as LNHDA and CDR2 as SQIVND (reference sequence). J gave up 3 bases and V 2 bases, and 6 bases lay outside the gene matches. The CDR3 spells CASSITGTSGFYNEQFF. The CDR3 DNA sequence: TGTGCCAGTAGTATAACCGGGACTAGCGGCTTCTACAATGAGCAGTTCTTC.

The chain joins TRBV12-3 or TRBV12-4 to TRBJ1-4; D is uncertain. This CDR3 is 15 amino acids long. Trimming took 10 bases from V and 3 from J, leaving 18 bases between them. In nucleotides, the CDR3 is TGTGCCAACACCGGGAGAAAGGTGGCTAATGAAAAACTGTTTTTT. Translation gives CANTGRKVANEKLFF.

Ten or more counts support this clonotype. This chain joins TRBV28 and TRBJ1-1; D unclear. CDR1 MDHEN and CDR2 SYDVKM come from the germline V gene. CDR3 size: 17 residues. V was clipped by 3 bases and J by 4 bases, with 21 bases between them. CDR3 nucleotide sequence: TGTGCCAGCAGTTTTAGAGGGATCTTCAAGGGTAGCACTGAAGCTTTCTTT. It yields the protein CASSFRGIFKGSTEAFF.

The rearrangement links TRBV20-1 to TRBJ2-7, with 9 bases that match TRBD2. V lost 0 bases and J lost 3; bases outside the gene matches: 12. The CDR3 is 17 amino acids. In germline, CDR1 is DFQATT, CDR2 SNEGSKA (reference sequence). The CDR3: CSARDDPILAGIYEQYF. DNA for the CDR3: TGCAGTGCTAGAGATGACCCCATTCTAGCGGGGATCTACGAGCAGTACTTC.

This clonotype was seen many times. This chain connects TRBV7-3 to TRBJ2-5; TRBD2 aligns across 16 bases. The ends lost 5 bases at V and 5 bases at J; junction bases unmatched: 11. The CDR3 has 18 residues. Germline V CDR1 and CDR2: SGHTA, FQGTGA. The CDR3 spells CASSPSGLAGGGWETQYF. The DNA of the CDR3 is TGTGCCAGCAGCCCCTCGGGACTAGCGGGAGGGGGTTGGGAGACCCAGTACTTC.

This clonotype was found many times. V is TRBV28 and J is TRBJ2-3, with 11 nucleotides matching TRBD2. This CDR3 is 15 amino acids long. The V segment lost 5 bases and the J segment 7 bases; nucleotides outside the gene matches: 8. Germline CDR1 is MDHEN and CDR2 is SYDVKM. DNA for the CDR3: TGTGCCAGCAGTCCACTAGCGGGAGTGTCCAATACGCAGTATTTT. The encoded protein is CASSPLAGVSNTQYF.

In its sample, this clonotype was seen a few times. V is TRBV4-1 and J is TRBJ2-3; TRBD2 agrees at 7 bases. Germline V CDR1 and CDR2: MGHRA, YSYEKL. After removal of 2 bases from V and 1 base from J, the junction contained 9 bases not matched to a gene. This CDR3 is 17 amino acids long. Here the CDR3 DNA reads TGCGCCAGCAGCCAAAACCCCCGGGCGGGAGGCACAGATACGCAGTATTTT. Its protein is CASSQNPRAGGTDTQYF.

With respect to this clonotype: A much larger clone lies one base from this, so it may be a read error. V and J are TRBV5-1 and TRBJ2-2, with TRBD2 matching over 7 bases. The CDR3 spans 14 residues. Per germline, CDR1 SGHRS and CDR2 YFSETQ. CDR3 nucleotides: TGCGCCAGCAGGCGGGAGACAAACACCGAGGAGCTGTTTTTT. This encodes CASRRETNTEELFF.

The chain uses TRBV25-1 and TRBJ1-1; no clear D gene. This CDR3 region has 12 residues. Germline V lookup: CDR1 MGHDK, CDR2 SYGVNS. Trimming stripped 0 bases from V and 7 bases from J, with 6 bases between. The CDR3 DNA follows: TGTGCCAGCAGTGAATACCAGGATGAAGCTTTCTTT. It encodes CASSEYQDEAFF.

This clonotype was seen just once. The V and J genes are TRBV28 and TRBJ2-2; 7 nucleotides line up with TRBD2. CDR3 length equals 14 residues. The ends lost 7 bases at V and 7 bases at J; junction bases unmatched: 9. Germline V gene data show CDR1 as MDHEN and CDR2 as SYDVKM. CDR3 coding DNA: TGTGCCAGCACCATGCCAGCGGGACGCGGGGAGCTGTTTTTT. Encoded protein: CASTMPAGRGELFF.

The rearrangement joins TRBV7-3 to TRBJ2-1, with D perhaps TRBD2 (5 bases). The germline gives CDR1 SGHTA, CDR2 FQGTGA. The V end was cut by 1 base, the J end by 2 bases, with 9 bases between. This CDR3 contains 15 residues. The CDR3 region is CASSLSGLPYNEQFF. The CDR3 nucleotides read TGTGCCAGCAGCTTAAGCGGGCTACCCTACAATGAGCAGTTCTTC.

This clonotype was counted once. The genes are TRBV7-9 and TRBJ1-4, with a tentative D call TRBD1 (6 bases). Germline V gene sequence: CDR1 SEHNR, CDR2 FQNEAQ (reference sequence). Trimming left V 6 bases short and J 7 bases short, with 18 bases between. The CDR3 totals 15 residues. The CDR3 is CASSGGGALFEKLFF. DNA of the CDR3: TGTGCCAGCAGTGGAGGGGGGGCGCTTTTTGAAAAACTGTTTTTT. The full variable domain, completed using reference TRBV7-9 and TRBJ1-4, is DTGVSQNPRHKITKRGQNVTFRCDPISEHNRLYWYRQTLGQGPEFLTYFQNEAQLEKSRLLSDRFSAERPKGSFSTLEIQRTEQGDSAMYLCASSGGGALFEKLFFGSGTQLSVL.

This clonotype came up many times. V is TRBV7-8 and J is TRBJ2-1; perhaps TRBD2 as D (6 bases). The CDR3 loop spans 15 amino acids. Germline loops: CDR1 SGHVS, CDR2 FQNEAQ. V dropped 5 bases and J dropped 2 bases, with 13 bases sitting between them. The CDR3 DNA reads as TGTGCCAGCAGCGTAGGTGGCGGGACCTACAATGAGCAGTTCTTC. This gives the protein CASSVGGGTYNEQFF.

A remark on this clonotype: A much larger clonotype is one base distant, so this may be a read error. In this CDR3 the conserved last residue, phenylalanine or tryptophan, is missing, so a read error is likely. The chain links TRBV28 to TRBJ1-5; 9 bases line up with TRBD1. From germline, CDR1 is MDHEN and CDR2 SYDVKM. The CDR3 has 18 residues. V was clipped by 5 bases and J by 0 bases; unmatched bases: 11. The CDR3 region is CASSEQGAQADSNQPQHY. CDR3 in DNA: TGTGCCAGCAGTGAACAGGGGGCCCAGGCCGATAGCAATCAGCCCCAGCATTAT.